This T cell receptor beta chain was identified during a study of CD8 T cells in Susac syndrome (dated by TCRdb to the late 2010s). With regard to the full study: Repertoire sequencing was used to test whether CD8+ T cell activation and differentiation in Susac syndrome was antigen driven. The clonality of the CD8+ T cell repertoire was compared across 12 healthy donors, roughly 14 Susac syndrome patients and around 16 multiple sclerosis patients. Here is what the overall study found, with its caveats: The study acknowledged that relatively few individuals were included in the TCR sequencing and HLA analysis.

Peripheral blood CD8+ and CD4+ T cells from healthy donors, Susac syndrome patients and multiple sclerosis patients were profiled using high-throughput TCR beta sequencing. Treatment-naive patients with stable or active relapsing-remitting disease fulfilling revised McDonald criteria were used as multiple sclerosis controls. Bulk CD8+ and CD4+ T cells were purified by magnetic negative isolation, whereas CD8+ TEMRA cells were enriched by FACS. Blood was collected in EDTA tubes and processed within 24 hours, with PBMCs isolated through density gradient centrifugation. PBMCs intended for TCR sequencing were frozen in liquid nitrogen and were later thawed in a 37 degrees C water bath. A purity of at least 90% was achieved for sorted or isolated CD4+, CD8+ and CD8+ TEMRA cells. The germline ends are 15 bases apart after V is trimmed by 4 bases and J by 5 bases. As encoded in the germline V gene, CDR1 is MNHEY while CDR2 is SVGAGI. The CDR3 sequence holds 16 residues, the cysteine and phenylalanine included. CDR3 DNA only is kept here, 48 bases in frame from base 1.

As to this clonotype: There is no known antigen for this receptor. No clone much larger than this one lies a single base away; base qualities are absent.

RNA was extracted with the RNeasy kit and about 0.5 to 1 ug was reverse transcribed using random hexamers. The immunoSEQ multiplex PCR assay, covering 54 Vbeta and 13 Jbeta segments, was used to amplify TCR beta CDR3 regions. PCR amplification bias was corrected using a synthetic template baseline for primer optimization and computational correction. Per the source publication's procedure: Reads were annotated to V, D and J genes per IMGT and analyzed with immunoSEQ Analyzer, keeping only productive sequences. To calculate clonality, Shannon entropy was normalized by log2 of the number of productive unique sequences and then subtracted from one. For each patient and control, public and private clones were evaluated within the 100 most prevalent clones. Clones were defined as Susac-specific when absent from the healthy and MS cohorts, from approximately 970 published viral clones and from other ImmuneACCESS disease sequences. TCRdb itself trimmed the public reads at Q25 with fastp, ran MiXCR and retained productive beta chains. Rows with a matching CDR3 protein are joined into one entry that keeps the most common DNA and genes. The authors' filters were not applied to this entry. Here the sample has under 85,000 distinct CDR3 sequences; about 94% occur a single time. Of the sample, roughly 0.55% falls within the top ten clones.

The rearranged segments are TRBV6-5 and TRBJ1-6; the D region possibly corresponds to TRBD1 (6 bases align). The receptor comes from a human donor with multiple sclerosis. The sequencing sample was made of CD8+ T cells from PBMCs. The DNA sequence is TGTGCCAGCAGTTCACAGGGTGCCCGGGATAATTCACCCCTCCACTTT. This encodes CASSSQGARDNSPLHF.